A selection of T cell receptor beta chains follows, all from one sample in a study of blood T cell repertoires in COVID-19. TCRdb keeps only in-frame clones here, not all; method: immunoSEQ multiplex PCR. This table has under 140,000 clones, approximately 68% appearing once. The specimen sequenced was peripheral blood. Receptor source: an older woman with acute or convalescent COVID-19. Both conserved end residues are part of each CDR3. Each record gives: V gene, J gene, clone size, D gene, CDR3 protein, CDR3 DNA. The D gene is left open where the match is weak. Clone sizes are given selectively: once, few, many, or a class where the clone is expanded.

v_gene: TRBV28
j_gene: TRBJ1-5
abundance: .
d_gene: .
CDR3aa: CASSLFPRGGSNQPQHF
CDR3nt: TGTGCCAGCAGTTTATTTCCTCGGGGGGGTAGCAATCAGCCCCAGCATTTT

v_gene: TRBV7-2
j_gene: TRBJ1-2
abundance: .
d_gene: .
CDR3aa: CASSLAGGPNYGYTF
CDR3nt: TGTGCCAGCAGCTTAGCAGGCGGGCCGAACTATGGCTACACCTTC

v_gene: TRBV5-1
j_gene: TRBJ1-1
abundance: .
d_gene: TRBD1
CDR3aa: CASSLAGGGTEAFF
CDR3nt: TGCGCCAGCAGCTTGGCAGGGGGAGGTACTGAAGCTTTCTTT

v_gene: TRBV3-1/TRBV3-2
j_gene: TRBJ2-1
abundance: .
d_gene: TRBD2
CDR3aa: CASSQAPRLAVYNEQFF
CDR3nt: TGTGCCAGCAGCCAAGCTCCGCGACTAGCGGTTTACAATGAGCAGTTCTTC

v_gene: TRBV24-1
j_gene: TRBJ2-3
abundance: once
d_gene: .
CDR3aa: CATSDLREPEMYF
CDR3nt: TGTGCCACCAGTGATCTCCGGGAGCCGGAGATGTATTTT

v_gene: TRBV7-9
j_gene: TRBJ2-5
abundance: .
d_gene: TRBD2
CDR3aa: CASSLLAGDQETQYF
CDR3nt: TGTGCCAGCAGCTTACTAGCGGGGGACCAAGAGACCCAGTACTTC

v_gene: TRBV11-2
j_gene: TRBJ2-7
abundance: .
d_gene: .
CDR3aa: CASSSPTAGSVGRYEQYF
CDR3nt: TGTGCCAGCAGCTCCCCCACTGCGGGGAGTGTCGGAAGATACGAGCAGTACTTC

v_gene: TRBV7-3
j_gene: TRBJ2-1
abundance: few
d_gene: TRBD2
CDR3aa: CASSSQRGGYNEQFF
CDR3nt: TGTGCCAGCAGCTCCCAGCGGGGGGGCTACAATGAGCAGTTCTTC

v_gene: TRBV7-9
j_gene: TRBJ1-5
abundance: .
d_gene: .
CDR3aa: CASSLASDQPQHF
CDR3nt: TGTGCCAGCAGCTTAGCGTCCGATCAGCCCCAGCATTTT

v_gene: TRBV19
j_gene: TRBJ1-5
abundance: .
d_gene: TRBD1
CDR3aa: CASSITGTGVGQPQHF
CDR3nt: TGTGCCAGTAGTATAACCGGGACAGGGGTAGGTCAGCCCCAGCATTTT

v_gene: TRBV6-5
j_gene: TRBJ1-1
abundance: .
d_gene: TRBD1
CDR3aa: CATLGTGNTEAFF
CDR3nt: TGTGCCACCTTAGGGACAGGGAACACTGAAGCTTTCTTT

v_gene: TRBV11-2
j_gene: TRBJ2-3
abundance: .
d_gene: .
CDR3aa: CASRVLVPGTQYF
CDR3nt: TGTGCCAGCAGGGTTTTGGTACCAGGTACGCAGTATTTT

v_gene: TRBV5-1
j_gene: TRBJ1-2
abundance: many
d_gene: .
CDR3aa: CASSLLTPDYGYTF
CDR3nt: TGCGCCAGCAGCTTGTTGACACCAGACTATGGCTACACCTTC

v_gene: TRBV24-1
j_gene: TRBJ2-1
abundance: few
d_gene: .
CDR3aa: CATSPYSSYNEQFF
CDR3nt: TGTGCCACCAGCCCCTACAGCTCCTACAATGAGCAGTTCTTC

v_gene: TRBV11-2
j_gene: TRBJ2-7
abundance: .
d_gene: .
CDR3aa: CASSLGLGDDYEQYF
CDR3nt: TGTGCCAGCAGCTTAGGCTTGGGCGATGACTACGAGCAGTACTTC

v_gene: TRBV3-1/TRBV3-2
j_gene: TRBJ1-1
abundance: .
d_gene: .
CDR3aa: CASSQRQGNTEAFF
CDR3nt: TGTGCCAGCAGCCAACGGCAGGGTAACACTGAAGCTTTCTTT

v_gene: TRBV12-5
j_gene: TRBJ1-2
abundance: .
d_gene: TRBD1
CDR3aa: CASGLVRDRGRTSGGYTF
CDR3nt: TGTGCTAGTGGTTTGGTACGGGACAGGGGACGAACATCCGGTGGCTACACCTTC

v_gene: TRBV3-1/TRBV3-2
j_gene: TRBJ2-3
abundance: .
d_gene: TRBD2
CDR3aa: CASSQAFEASGRFTDTQYF
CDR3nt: TGTGCCAGCAGCCAAGCTTTCGAGGCTAGCGGGAGATTCACAGATACGCAGTATTTT

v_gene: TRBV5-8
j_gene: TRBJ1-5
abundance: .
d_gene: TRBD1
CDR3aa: CASSSGTGGVQPQHF
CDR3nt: TGTGCCAGCAGCTCCGGGACAGGGGGGGTCCAGCCCCAGCATTTT

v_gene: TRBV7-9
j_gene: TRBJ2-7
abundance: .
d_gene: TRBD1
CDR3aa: CASSPIGQGQTYEQYF
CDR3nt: TGTGCCAGCAGCCCGATCGGACAGGGCCAGACCTACGAGCAGTACTTC

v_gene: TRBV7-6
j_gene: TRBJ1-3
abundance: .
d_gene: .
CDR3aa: CASSLRTLTGNTIYF
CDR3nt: TGTGCCAGCAGCCTCAGGACACTCACTGGAAACACCATATATTTT

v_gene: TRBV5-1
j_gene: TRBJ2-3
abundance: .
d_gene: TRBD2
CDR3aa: CASSPGRPSGGTDTQYF
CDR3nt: TGCGCCAGCAGCCCCGGCCGGCCTAGCGGGGGGACAGATACGCAGTATTTT

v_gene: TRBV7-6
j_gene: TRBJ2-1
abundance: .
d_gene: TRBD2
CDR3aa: CASSLTAGVLYNEQFF
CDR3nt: TGTGCCAGCAGCTTAACAGCGGGGGTACTCTACAATGAGCAGTTCTTC

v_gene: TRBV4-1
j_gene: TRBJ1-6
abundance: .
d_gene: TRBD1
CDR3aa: CASSQGNFRGARNSPLHF
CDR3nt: TGCGCCAGCAGCCAAGGTAATTTCAGGGGGGCTCGGAATTCACCCCTCCACTTT

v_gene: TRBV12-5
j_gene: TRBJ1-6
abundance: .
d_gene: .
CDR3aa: CASGLGQDNSPLHF
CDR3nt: TGTGCTAGTGGTTTGGGACAGGACAATTCACCCCTCCACTTT

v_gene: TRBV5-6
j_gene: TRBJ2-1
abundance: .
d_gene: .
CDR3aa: CASSLNGWIYNEQFF
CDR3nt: TGTGCCAGCAGCTTAAACGGGTGGATTTACAATGAGCAGTTCTTC

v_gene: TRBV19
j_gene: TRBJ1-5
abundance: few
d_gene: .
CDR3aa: CASTSFQGIGNQPQHF
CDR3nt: TGTGCCAGTACCTCTTTCCAGGGGATCGGCAATCAGCCCCAGCATTTT

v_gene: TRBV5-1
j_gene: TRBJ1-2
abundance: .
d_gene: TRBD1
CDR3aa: CASSSPGQTNYGYTF
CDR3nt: TGCGCCAGCAGCTCCCCGGGACAGACTAACTATGGCTACACCTTC

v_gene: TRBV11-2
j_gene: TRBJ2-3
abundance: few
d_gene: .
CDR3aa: CASSYREGTDTQYF
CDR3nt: TGTGCCAGCAGCTATAGGGAGGGCACAGATACGCAGTATTTT

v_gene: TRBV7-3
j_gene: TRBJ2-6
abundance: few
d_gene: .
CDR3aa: CASSPRGSGANVLTF
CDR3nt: TGTGCCAGCAGCCCCAGGGGTTCTGGGGCCAACGTCCTGACTTTC

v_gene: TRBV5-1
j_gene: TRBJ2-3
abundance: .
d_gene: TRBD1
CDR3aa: CASSWGQRTDTQYF
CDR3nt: TGCGCCAGCAGTTGGGGACAGCGCACAGATACGCAGTATTTT

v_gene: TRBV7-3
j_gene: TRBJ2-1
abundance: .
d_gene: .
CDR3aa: CASSSIGRIRGEQFF
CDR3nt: TGTGCCAGCAGCTCCATAGGACGGATAAGGGGTGAGCAGTTCTTC

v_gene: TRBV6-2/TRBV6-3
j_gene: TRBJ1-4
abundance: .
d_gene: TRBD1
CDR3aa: CASSQRQGTNEKLFF
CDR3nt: TGTGCCAGCAGTCAACGACAGGGGACTAATGAAAAACTGTTTTTT

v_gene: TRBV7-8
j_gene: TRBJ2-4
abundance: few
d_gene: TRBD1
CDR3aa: CASSLETGQLAKNIQYF
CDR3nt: TGTGCCAGCAGCTTAGAGACGGGACAGTTAGCCAAAAACATTCAGTACTTC

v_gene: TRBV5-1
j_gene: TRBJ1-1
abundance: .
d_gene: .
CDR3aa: CASSLWQGQEAFF
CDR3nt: TGCGCCAGCAGCTTGTGGCAGGGCCAGGAAGCTTTCTTT

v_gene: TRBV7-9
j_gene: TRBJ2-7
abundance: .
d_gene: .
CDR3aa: CASSLRGSPDEQYF
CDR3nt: TGTGCCAGCAGCTTACGCGGCTCGCCGGACGAGCAGTACTTC

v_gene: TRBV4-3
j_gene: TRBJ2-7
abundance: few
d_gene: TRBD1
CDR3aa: CASSRLWDSTYEQYF
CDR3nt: TGCGCCAGCAGCCGCCTATGGGACAGTACCTACGAGCAGTACTTC

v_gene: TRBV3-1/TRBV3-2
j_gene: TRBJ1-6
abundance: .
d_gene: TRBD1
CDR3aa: CASSLQQGRGSPLHF
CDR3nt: TGTGCCAGCAGCCTTCAACAGGGGAGAGGATCACCCCTCCACTTT

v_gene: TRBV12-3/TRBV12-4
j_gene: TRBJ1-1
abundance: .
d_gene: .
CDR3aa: CASCTENTEAFF
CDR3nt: TGTGCCAGCTGCACAGAGAACACTGAAGCTTTCTTT

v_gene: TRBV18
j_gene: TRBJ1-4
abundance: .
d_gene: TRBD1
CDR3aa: CASSAGGPATNEKLFF
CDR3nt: TGTGCCAGCTCTGCAGGGGGGCCCGCAACTAATGAAAAACTGTTTTTT

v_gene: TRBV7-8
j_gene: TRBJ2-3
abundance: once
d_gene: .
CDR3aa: CASSLLVEGRGDTQYF
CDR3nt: TGTGCCAGCAGCTTGCTGGTAGAGGGCCGGGGAGATACGCAGTATTTT

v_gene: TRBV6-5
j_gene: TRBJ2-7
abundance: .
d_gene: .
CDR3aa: CASPTDPGEQYF
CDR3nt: TGTGCCAGCCCGACCGATCCAGGCGAGCAGTACTTC

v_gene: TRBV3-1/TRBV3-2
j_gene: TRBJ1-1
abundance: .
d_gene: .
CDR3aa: CASSQRGEAFF
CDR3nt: TGTGCCAGCAGCCAACGCGGTGAAGCTTTCTTT

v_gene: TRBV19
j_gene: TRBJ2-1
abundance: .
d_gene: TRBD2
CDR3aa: CASRQIAGGITNEQFF
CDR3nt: TGTGCCAGTAGGCAGATAGCGGGGGGAATTACCAATGAGCAGTTCTTC

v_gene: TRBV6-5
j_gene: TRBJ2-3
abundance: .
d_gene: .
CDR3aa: CASNPGGTDTQYF
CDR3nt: TGTGCCAGCAACCCGGGGGGCACAGATACGCAGTATTTT

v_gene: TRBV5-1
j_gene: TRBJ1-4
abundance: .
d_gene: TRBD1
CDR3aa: CASSERTGGNNEKLFF
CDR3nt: TGCGCCAGCAGCGAAAGGACAGGGGGTAATAATGAAAAACTGTTTTTT

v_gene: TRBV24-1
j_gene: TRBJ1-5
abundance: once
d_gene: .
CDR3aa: CATSDATGNQPQHF
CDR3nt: TGTGCCACCAGTGATGCTACAGGGAACCAGCCCCAGCATTTT

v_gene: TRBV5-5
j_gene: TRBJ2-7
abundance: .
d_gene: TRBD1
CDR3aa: CASSLLGQGAYEQYF
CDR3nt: TGTGCCAGCAGCTTGTTAGGTCAGGGGGCCTACGAGCAGTACTTC

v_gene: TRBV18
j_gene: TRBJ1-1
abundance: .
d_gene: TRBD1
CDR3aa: CASSPNRGTQNTEAFF
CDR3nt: TGTGCCAGCTCACCAAACAGGGGAACACAGAACACTGAAGCTTTCTTT

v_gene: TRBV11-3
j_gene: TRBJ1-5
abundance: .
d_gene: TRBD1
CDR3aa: CARPGQAGFSNQPQHF
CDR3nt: TGTGCCCGACCCGGACAGGCTGGATTTAGCAATCAGCCCCAGCATTTT

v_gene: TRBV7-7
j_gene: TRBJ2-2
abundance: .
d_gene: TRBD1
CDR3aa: CASSPAGTGITTGELFF
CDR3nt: TGTGCCAGCAGCCCGGCAGGGACAGGGATTACCACCGGGGAGCTGTTTTTT

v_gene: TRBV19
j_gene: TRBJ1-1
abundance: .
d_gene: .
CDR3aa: CASRDPGGTEAFF
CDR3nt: TGTGCCAGCAGGGACCCGGGGGGCACTGAAGCTTTCTTT

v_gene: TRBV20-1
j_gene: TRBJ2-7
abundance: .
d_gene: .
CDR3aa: CSASQQGWEQYF
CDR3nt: TGCAGTGCTAGTCAGCAGGGGTGGGAGCAGTACTTC

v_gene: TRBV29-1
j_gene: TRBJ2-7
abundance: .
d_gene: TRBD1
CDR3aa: CSVIGQGAYEQYF
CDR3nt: TGCAGCGTAATTGGACAGGGGGCTTACGAGCAGTACTTC

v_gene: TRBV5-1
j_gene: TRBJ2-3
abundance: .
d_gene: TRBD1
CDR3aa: CASSLGQGATTDTQYF
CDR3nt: TGCGCCAGCAGCTTGGGGCAGGGGGCGACCACAGATACGCAGTATTTT

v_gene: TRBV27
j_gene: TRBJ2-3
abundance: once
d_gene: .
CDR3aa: CASSLSASTDTQYF
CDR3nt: TGTGCCAGCAGTTTATCAGCCAGCACAGATACGCAGTATTTT

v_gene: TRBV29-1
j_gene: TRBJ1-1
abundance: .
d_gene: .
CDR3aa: CSVETGVNTEAFF
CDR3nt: TGCAGCGTTGAAACGGGAGTGAACACTGAAGCTTTCTTT

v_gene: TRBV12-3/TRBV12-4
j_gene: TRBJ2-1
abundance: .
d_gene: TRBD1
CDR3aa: CASSPPTGMKQFF
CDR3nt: TGTGCCAGCAGTCCTCCGACAGGGATGAAGCAGTTCTTC

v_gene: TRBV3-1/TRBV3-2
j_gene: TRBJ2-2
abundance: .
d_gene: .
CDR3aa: CASSHKLGAGTGELFF
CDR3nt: TGTGCCAGCAGCCATAAGTTGGGGGCAGGGACCGGGGAGCTGTTTTTT

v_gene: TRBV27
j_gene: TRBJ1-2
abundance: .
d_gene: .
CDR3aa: CASTGRGLYGYTF
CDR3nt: TGTGCCAGCACCGGGCGGGGTCTCTATGGCTACACCTTC